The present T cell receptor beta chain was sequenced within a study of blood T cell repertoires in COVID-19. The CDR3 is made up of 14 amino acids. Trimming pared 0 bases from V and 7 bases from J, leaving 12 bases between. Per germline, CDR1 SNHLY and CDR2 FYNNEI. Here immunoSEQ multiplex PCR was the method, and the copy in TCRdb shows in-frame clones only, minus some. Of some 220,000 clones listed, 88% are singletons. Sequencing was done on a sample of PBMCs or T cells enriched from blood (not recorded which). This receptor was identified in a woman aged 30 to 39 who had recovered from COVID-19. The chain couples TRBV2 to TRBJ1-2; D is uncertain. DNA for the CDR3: TGTGCCAGCAGTGAAGCGCGGCGAGACGGTGGCTACACCTTC. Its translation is CASSEARRDGGYTF.